This TCR beta chain was captured by sequencing in a study of cytomegalovirus exposure and HLA in healthy donors (TCRdb year 2017). For the wider study: According to an earlier analysis of several hundred of the donors, 150 million to 200 million T cells yielded approximately 120 million unique TCR beta sequences and more than 250 Gb of sequence data. Among about 410 genotyped donors of the cohort, an average of around 250,000 unique TCR beta nucleotide sequences was sequenced per donor, of which about 20% were non-productive. The study aimed to test whether cataloging public T cell receptors could reveal signatures of past pathogen exposure. Besides the first cohort of 666 subjects, a separate validation cohort made up of over a hundred different subjects was used. Rather than using new phenotypic data, the later analysis identified candidate immune exposures from TCR beta sequences and from how often those sequences occurred across donors. A later analysis re-examined previously published TCR beta repertoires from about 700 donors and added high-resolution HLA genotyping to investigate patterns of TCR occurrence. Genome-wide SNP genotypes for about 60% of the roughly 670 donors were used in a later genetic analysis, which treated that subset as a discovery cohort. The genetic ancestry cluster associated with self-reported Caucasian donors included 81% of the roughly 400 genotyped donors. Alongside the repertoire data, information on donor age, sex, ethnicity and CMV serostatus was compiled. High-throughput TCR immunosequencing, statistical association of individual TCRs with disease status, and machine learning were combined to predict cytomegalovirus infection status. In an earlier analysis of roughly 600 of the donors, high-throughput TCR beta sequencing was used to judge whether each TCR beta V gene segment behaved as functional or pseudogenic. The number of typed donors differed by locus: roughly 620-630 for A, B, C, DRB1 and DQB1; 522 for DQA1; some 610 for DPA1; and 400 to 480 for DPB1. All discovery cohort repertoires had been generated using a single sequencing platform. HLA typing included class I and class II loci at four-digit resolution. Roughly 300 gigabases of sequencing data and approximately 85 million unique TCR sequences were included in an early release covering around 600 HLA-typed donors. The study profiled the T cell repertoires of more than 500 subjects by immunosequencing and related them to cytomegalovirus serostatus. Roughly five DR-DQ haplotypes were treated as single units for association and clustering because of strong linkage in the cohort. The research as a whole found: A later analysis reported that several top co-occurrence clusters appeared linked to parvovirus B19, influenza, CMV and Epstein-Barr virus. In an earlier analysis of about 600 of the donors, most TCR beta V segments appeared in productive rearrangements about 87% or about 30% of the time, broadly matching IMGT annotations. Roughly uniform sequencing depth across donors was assumed in presence/absence analyses, although this assumption may not hold. The cohort was sequenced for TCR beta chains only, and without alpha or paired-chain data the features that could be detected were limited. While some public TCRs were present in many individuals, most TCR sequences turned up only very rarely across donors. In a later analysis, TCR association rates were found to vary across HLA loci, with the most associated TCRs seen for DRB1 alleles and the fewest for HLA-C alleles. Most CMV-associated TCR beta chains appeared to be HLA-restricted in a later analysis, and the HLA associations seemed to be driven largely by CMV exposure. In a later analysis, HLA-associated TCR beta chains showed more clonal expansion and lower generation probabilities than non-associated chains that were equally common. The classifier was reported to diagnose cytomegalovirus status with high specificity and sensitivity in both the original and validation cohorts. It was suggested by the authors that the approach could potentially be generalized to other disease states and immunological phenotypes. A total of fewer than 200 TCR beta chains were listed by the study as associated with cytomegalovirus. Linkage disequilibrium might explain the correlated functional status among segregating V segments, but an unknown experimental factor could not be excluded. The sequencing pipeline was judged likely to have produced a cluster of highly shared sequence variants as a technical artifact. When HLA alleles, especially DR and DQ, strongly co-occurred, TCR associations were difficult to assign to individual alleles. A later analysis associated 16,951 TCR beta sequences with specific HLA alleles at a false discovery rate of 0.05. Roughly 15 rarely observed V segments, including chromosome 9 orphons, were excluded from the earlier analysis of some 590 of the donors because counts were too low. An association between a missense DCLRE1C variant and V-gene and J-gene trimming of TCR beta chains was found in a later genetic analysis and replicated in an independent cohort. A further reported finding was that TCR beta sequences accurately predicted the HLA-A and HLA-B alleles for most subjects in the first cohort. Compared with the approximately 600-donor mean, donors in an Asian-associated ancestry cluster had fewer N-insertions in productive TCRs, according to a later genetic analysis. Three of the identified cytomegalovirus-associated TCR beta chains were confirmed in vitro to be specific for cytomegalovirus antigens. CMV serostatus was the only immune exposure information available for the cohort. HLA typing was unavailable for some donors at each locus, so association tests used only the typed subset.

Worth noting for this clone: What antigen it recognizes has not been identified.

The cohort comprised approximately 700 healthy bone marrow donors. Cohort members were all nominally healthy when sampled, although unrecorded immune exposures were likely present. The donor was CMV seronegative and belonged to the group of 320 or so seronegative cohort members. Every donor gave a peripheral blood sample, and the peripheral blood mononuclear cells from that sample were used for TCR beta sequencing. Genomic DNA was extracted from the blood cell samples with the Qiagen DNeasy Blood Extraction Kit. The protocol used for the library was the immunoSEQ multiplex PCR assay. The multiplex PCR relied on a mix of 60 forward primers for TCR Vbeta segments and 13 reverse primers for TCR Jbeta segments. A multiplex PCR assay on genomic DNA amplified the CDR3 region of rearranged TCR beta genes. On the Illumina HiSeq System, the amplified TCR beta libraries were sequenced as 87-base-pair reads. The authors' analysis ran thus. In a later analysis, tens of millions of unique TCR beta chains were counted across the approximately 620 repertoires, and about 9.9 million of these chains were shared by at least two donors. Raw reads were error-corrected and collapsed into unique sequences by a nearest-neighbor algorithm in which closely related sequences were merged to remove PCR and sequencing errors. Alignment of CDR3 sequences to IMGT reference sequences was used to assign V, D and J gene segments. For a sequence to be retained, at least a six-nucleotide match to both a V gene segment and a J gene segment was required. A rearrangement counted as productive if the CDR3 had no stop codons and remained in frame with V and J, and every other rearrangement counted as non-productive. Following IMGT convention, CDR3 was defined as the stretch from the second conserved V-encoded cysteine to the conserved J-encoded phenylalanine. The earlier analysis of 450 to 750 of the donors excluded any sequence lacking an unambiguous match to a single V gene segment. In an earlier analysis of several hundred of the donors, V segments were called functional above 56.7% productive rearrangements and were called segregating when the between-donor standard deviation exceeded 5%. A statistical classification framework was built to diagnose cytomegalovirus status from the catalog of TCR beta chain sequences. In a later analysis, TCR nucleotide sequences were compared against IMGT/GENE-DB human TR gene sequences so that V and J genes could be assigned. Using the TCRdist pipeline, a later analysis assigned CDR3 sequences along with most-parsimonious VDJ recombination scenarios. In a later analysis, each TCR beta chain was defined by its CDR3 amino acid sequence together with its V-gene family, and reads lacking a unique V-gene family were excluded. As a way to deal with suspected cross-contamination and a sequencing artifact, a later analysis dropped 450 to 700 nucleotide sequences that were highly shared and had low generation probability. In a later analysis, a clonal expansion index for each public chain was calculated from normalized within-repertoire ranks of inferred template counts. In a later analysis, generation probabilities were computed with a VDJ recombination model fitted to out-of-frame rearrangements, and the resulting probabilities were checked against IGoR. In a later analysis, TCR-TCR, TCR-HLA and TCR-CMV co-occurrence was scored with hypergeometric tests, and a repertoire-size bias correction was applied to TCR pairs. To estimate false discovery rates, a later analysis permuted the HLA or CMV assignments 20 times. In a later analysis, co-occurring TCRs were grouped using DBSCAN, with TCRdist sequence similarity added in when clustering inside HLA-allele-positive subsets. For co-occurrence clustering, repertoires with fewer than 30,000 or more than 120,000 public chains were excluded, along with roughly 5 repertoires with anomalous nucleotide sharing. The table comes from immuneACCESS by way of TCRdb, which keeps in-frame sequences with V and J called. Part of the clones is missing from these tables; in studies checked, under half for an unresolved V gene and the rest for unknown reasons. The V and J calls and clone size are taken from that table; D and trimming were inferred from the DNA. The sample's records list about 60,000 clones. Clones ranked in the top ten supply approximately 2.1% of the sample.

Sequenced input: PBMCs. The sequence was obtained from a young woman in good health and CMV-seronegative.

The CDR3 corresponds to CASSLTHSSYEQYF. The DNA sequence follows: TGTGCCAGCAGCCTAACCCATAGCTCCTACGAGCAGTACTTC. Recombination linked TRBV28 to TRBJ2-7; too little of a D gene remains to name it. Reading the germline V gene gives CDR1 MDHEN and CDR2 SYDVKM. V and J lose 6 bases and 0 bases, and a span of 12 bases separates them. The CDR3 runs 14 residues from the cysteine to the phenylalanine. Left in the record is the CDR3 DNA by itself, 42 bases read in frame from the first base.